Included here is one T cell receptor beta chain sequence, with context. This specimen comes from a study of beta chain features in type 1 diabetes. cDNA synthesis used the whole RNA isolate, giving expressed TCRB sequences. Assay used: immunoSEQ multiplex PCR; TCRdb lists only in-frame clones, some missing. The table shows approximately 140,000 clones, with around 50% occurring only once. The sample consisted of Tregs from blood. This receptor was identified in a man aged 18-30 years in good health.

CDR3 in DNA: TGTGCCAGCAGGATCCGGGACAGGGGAGCTTTCTTT. Protein product: CASRIRDRGAFF. The chain uses TRBV6-6 and TRBJ1-1; 10 positions match TRBD1. The CDR3 runs 12 residues. With 6 bases clipped from V and 10 bases from J, the junction kept 5 bases outside the gene matches. Germline V gene data show CDR1 as MNHNY and CDR2 as SVGAGI (reference sequence).